A selection of T cell receptor beta chains follows, all from one sample in a study of T cells in Graves' hyperthyroidism and ophthalmopathy. Using its own MiXCR run on the multiplex PCR reads, TCRdb lists one record per CDR3 protein. The profile shows around 250,000 distinct CDR3 sequences, about a sixth of them singletons. Specimen: blood. All receptors come from a woman aged 18 to 35 with Graves' ophthalmopathy. The CDR3 runs from the conserved cysteine through the conserved F or W. Fields, in order: J gene, V gene, clone size, D gene, CDR3 DNA, CDR3 protein. A D gene is named only where the DNA matches it firmly. Only some rows state a clone size, as once, few, many or a class for expanded clones.

j_gene: TRBJ2-7; v_gene: TRBV6-2/TRBV6-3; abundance: NA; d_gene: TRBD1; CDR3nt: TGTGCCAGCAGTACGGACAGGGGCGAGCAGTACTTC; CDR3aa: CASSTDRGEQYF
j_gene: TRBJ2-7; v_gene: TRBV15; abundance: many; d_gene: TRBD1; CDR3nt: TGTGCCACCAGCAGAGATCGGTGGACAGGGGATGAGCAGTACTTC; CDR3aa: CATSRDRWTGDEQYF
j_gene: TRBJ1-1; v_gene: TRBV6-2/TRBV6-3; abundance: many; d_gene: NA; CDR3nt: TGTGCCAGCAGAAACAGGCTCGCTATGAACACTGAAGCTTTCTTT; CDR3aa: CASRNRLAMNTEAFF
j_gene: TRBJ1-4; v_gene: TRBV29-1; abundance: NA; d_gene: NA; CDR3nt: TGCAGCGTTGTGGGGGCGGCTAATGAAAAACTGTTTTTT; CDR3aa: CSVVGAANEKLFF
j_gene: TRBJ2-3; v_gene: TRBV20-1; abundance: many; d_gene: TRBD2; CDR3nt: TGCAGTGCTAGAGCAGGTAGCCTAGCGGGTAGCACAGATACGCAGTATTTT; CDR3aa: CSARAGSLAGSTDTQYF
j_gene: TRBJ2-3; v_gene: TRBV11-2; abundance: many; d_gene: TRBD2; CDR3nt: TGTGCCAGCAGCTTCTTAGCGGGAGGACCAGATACGCAGTATTTT; CDR3aa: CASSFLAGGPDTQYF
j_gene: TRBJ1-2; v_gene: TRBV28; abundance: many; d_gene: TRBD1; CDR3nt: TGTGCCAGCAGTGGCGCCGACAGGGAGGACTATGGCTACACCTTC; CDR3aa: CASSGADREDYGYTF
j_gene: TRBJ2-1; v_gene: TRBV6-2/TRBV6-3; abundance: many; d_gene: TRBD2; CDR3nt: TGTGCCAGCAGTTACTTCGCCCGGACTAGCGGGAAAAATGAGCAGTTCTTC; CDR3aa: CASSYFARTSGKNEQFF
j_gene: TRBJ2-3; v_gene: TRBV15; abundance: many; d_gene: NA; CDR3nt: TGTGCCACCAGCAGAGTAGGGGCCGATACGCAGTATTTT; CDR3aa: CATSRVGADTQYF
j_gene: TRBJ2-3; v_gene: TRBV7-9; abundance: many; d_gene: NA; CDR3nt: TGTGCCAGCAGCTGGGCAGGGGGCACAGATACGCAGTATTTT; CDR3aa: CASSWAGGTDTQYF
j_gene: TRBJ2-1; v_gene: TRBV7-3; abundance: many; d_gene: TRBD2; CDR3nt: TGTGCCAGCAGCTTAAGGGGGACTAGCGGGAATGAGCAGTTCTTC; CDR3aa: CASSLRGTSGNEQFF
j_gene: TRBJ2-3; v_gene: TRBV6-1; abundance: few; d_gene: TRBD2; CDR3nt: TGTGCCAGCAGTGATCGACTAGCCCTGGATACGCAGTATTTT; CDR3aa: CASSDRLALDTQYF
j_gene: TRBJ2-7; v_gene: TRBV2; abundance: many; d_gene: TRBD2; CDR3nt: TGTGCCAGCACCGGCTCCCTAGCGGGATTACCCTCCTACGAGCAGTACTTC; CDR3aa: CASTGSLAGLPSYEQYF
j_gene: TRBJ2-7; v_gene: TRBV5-5; abundance: many; d_gene: NA; CDR3nt: TGTGCCAGCCGCCCCGGGGACATACCCTACGAGCAGTACTTC; CDR3aa: CASRPGDIPYEQYF
j_gene: TRBJ2-1; v_gene: TRBV2; abundance: few; d_gene: NA; CDR3nt: TGTGCCAGCAGTAGCCGGGACGAACTACAGCTCTTC; CDR3aa: CASSSRDELQLF
j_gene: TRBJ2-5; v_gene: TRBV5-4; abundance: many; d_gene: NA; CDR3nt: TGTGCCAGCAGCCCACGCTGGGCGGGAGAGACCCAGTACTTC; CDR3aa: CASSPRWAGETQYF
j_gene: TRBJ2-2; v_gene: TRBV7-3; abundance: many; d_gene: TRBD1; CDR3nt: TGTGCCAGCAGCCCCGGGACAGGGGAAACCGGGGAGCTGTTTTTT; CDR3aa: CASSPGTGETGELFF
j_gene: TRBJ1-2; v_gene: TRBV5-8; abundance: many; d_gene: NA; CDR3nt: TGTGCCAGCAGCCCCAATCCGGCCCGCTATGGCTACACCTTC; CDR3aa: CASSPNPARYGYTF
j_gene: TRBJ1-3; v_gene: TRBV30; abundance: many; d_gene: NA; CDR3nt: TGTGCCTGGAGTCCAGGGGCTGGAAACACCATATATTTT; CDR3aa: CAWSPGAGNTIYF
j_gene: TRBJ2-5; v_gene: TRBV20-1; abundance: many; d_gene: NA; CDR3nt: TGCAGTGTCAAGCTAACCGGATCCCGAGAGACCCAGTACTTC; CDR3aa: CSVKLTGSRETQYF
j_gene: TRBJ2-1; v_gene: TRBV7-9; abundance: many; d_gene: TRBD2; CDR3nt: TGTGCCAGCAGCTCAAATAGGGGGACTAGCGGGGTGTTCAATGAGCAGTTCTTC; CDR3aa: CASSSNRGTSGVFNEQFF
j_gene: TRBJ2-2; v_gene: TRBV2; abundance: many; d_gene: NA; CDR3nt: TGTGCCAGCAGAACTGCGAAGGGGGAGGTCACCGGGGAGCTGTTTTTT; CDR3aa: CASRTAKGEVTGELFF
j_gene: TRBJ2-1; v_gene: TRBV30; abundance: NA; d_gene: TRBD2; CDR3nt: TGTGCCTGGAGTGTATTAGCGGGGGGTGGTAGCTGGGAGCAGTTCTTC; CDR3aa: CAWSVLAGGGSWEQFF
j_gene: TRBJ2-7; v_gene: TRBV2; abundance: many; d_gene: NA; CDR3nt: TGTGCCAGCAGTGAAGGGCAGGGGCTCTCCTACGAGCAGTACTTC; CDR3aa: CASSEGQGLSYEQYF
j_gene: TRBJ2-5; v_gene: TRBV10-2; abundance: many; d_gene: TRBD2; CDR3nt: TGCGCCAGCTGCGGGGGGGAGACCCAGTACTTC; CDR3aa: CASCGGETQYF
j_gene: TRBJ2-7; v_gene: TRBV6-2/TRBV6-3; abundance: NA; d_gene: TRBD2; CDR3nt: TGTGCCAGCAGTATAGCGGGGGCCTACGAGCAGTACTTC; CDR3aa: CASSIAGAYEQYF
j_gene: TRBJ1-3; v_gene: TRBV12-3/TRBV12-4; abundance: many; d_gene: NA; CDR3nt: TGTGCCAGCAGTACAGGCTCTGGAAACACCATATATTTT; CDR3aa: CASSTGSGNTIYF
j_gene: TRBJ1-4; v_gene: TRBV12-3/TRBV12-4; abundance: few; d_gene: NA; CDR3nt: TGTGCCAGCGGATACTTAGCTGGAGAAAAACTGTTTTTT; CDR3aa: CASGYLAGEKLFF
j_gene: TRBJ2-7; v_gene: TRBV7-9; abundance: NA; d_gene: NA; CDR3nt: TGTGCCAGCAGCCCGGCTTCGCGGGATAGCGCGCAGTCCTACGAGCAGTACTTC; CDR3aa: CASSPASRDSAQSYEQYF
j_gene: TRBJ2-7; v_gene: TRBV9; abundance: few; d_gene: NA; CDR3nt: TGTGCCAGCAGCGTTGGGACCTGGGCCTACGAGCAGTACTTC; CDR3aa: CASSVGTWAYEQYF
j_gene: TRBJ1-4; v_gene: TRBV9; abundance: many; d_gene: TRBD1; CDR3nt: TGTGCCAGCAGCCTAGGACAGGGGACCGAAAAACTGTTTTTT; CDR3aa: CASSLGQGTEKLFF
j_gene: TRBJ2-3; v_gene: TRBV19; abundance: NA; d_gene: TRBD2; CDR3nt: TGTGCCAGTAGTTTGACTAGCGGGAGATACGCAGATACGCAGTATTTT; CDR3aa: CASSLTSGRYADTQYF
j_gene: TRBJ2-3; v_gene: TRBV6-2/TRBV6-3; abundance: many; d_gene: TRBD2; CDR3nt: TGTGCCAGCAGCCCGGGACTAGCGGGGGCTAAGGGGAACACAGATACGCAGTATTTT; CDR3aa: CASSPGLAGAKGNTDTQYF
j_gene: TRBJ2-3; v_gene: TRBV6-2/TRBV6-3; abundance: many; d_gene: NA; CDR3nt: TGTGCCAGCACGCCGGGACCCTCTACGCAGTATTTT; CDR3aa: CASTPGPSTQYF
j_gene: TRBJ2-3; v_gene: TRBV12-3/TRBV12-4; abundance: many; d_gene: NA; CDR3nt: TGTGCCGTAGCGGATAGCACAGATACGCAGTATTTT; CDR3aa: CAVADSTDTQYF
j_gene: TRBJ2-1; v_gene: TRBV10-3; abundance: many; d_gene: NA; CDR3nt: TGTGCCATCACCGCGGACGGCAACTCCTACAATGAGCAGTTCTTC; CDR3aa: CAITADGNSYNEQFF
j_gene: TRBJ2-5; v_gene: TRBV9; abundance: many; d_gene: TRBD2; CDR3nt: TGTGCCAGCAGCGTAGGGGCGGGGGGGGTGGAGACCCAGTACTTC; CDR3aa: CASSVGAGGVETQYF
j_gene: TRBJ1-2; v_gene: TRBV20-1; abundance: many; d_gene: NA; CDR3nt: TGCAGTGTCATCCCCACTACAGGAGCTAACTATGGCTACACCTTC; CDR3aa: CSVIPTTGANYGYTF
j_gene: TRBJ2-3; v_gene: TRBV30; abundance: many; d_gene: TRBD2; CDR3nt: TGTGCCTGGAGTGCCACCCCGGGACTAGCGGGAATTATCACAGATACGCAGTATTTT; CDR3aa: CAWSATPGLAGIITDTQYF
j_gene: TRBJ1-6; v_gene: TRBV11-2; abundance: many; d_gene: NA; CDR3nt: TGTGCCAGCAGCCCCGGTGCAGGGATGATTAATTCACCCCTCCACTTT; CDR3aa: CASSPGAGMINSPLHF
j_gene: TRBJ2-1; v_gene: TRBV10-1; abundance: once; d_gene: TRBD1; CDR3nt: TGCGCCAGCTATCGACAGGGGGCGCGAAATGAGAAGTTCTTC; CDR3aa: CASYRQGARNEKFF
j_gene: TRBJ1-2; v_gene: TRBV27; abundance: many; d_gene: NA; CDR3nt: TGTGCCAGCAGTTTAAAGGTCACCTCCTATGGCTACACCTTC; CDR3aa: CASSLKVTSYGYTF
j_gene: TRBJ2-7; v_gene: TRBV20-1; abundance: many; d_gene: NA; CDR3nt: TGCAGTGCTATAGGTGAACTTTCCTACGAGCAGTACTTC; CDR3aa: CSAIGELSYEQYF
j_gene: TRBJ1-2; v_gene: TRBV4-3; abundance: NA; d_gene: NA; CDR3nt: TGCGCCAGCAGCCAAGATCCGGCGGTACTATATGGCTACACCTTC; CDR3aa: CASSQDPAVLYGYTF
j_gene: TRBJ2-7; v_gene: TRBV6-2/TRBV6-3; abundance: many; d_gene: NA; CDR3nt: TGTGCCAGCAGTCTGCACATGGCAGGGCCATCCTACGAGCAGTACTTC; CDR3aa: CASSLHMAGPSYEQYF
j_gene: TRBJ2-1; v_gene: TRBV20-1; abundance: many; d_gene: TRBD2; CDR3nt: TGCAGTGCCGACCTAGCGGGAGTGGGAAATGAGCAGTTCTTC; CDR3aa: CSADLAGVGNEQFF
j_gene: TRBJ1-2; v_gene: TRBV20-1; abundance: many; d_gene: NA; CDR3nt: TGCAGTGCTAGAGTTAGTGGGCCCGCTGGCTACACCTTC; CDR3aa: CSARVSGPAGYTF
j_gene: TRBJ2-3; v_gene: TRBV6-1; abundance: NA; d_gene: TRBD2; CDR3nt: TGTGCCAGCAGAACGCGACAGACACGAGCGGGATCGGGAGATACGCAGTATTTT; CDR3aa: CASRTRQTRAGSGDTQYF
j_gene: TRBJ2-1; v_gene: TRBV3-1; abundance: many; d_gene: TRBD2; CDR3nt: TGTGCCAGCAGCAGTCTAGCGGGTGAGCAGTTCTTC; CDR3aa: CASSSLAGEQFF
j_gene: TRBJ2-1; v_gene: TRBV29-1; abundance: many; d_gene: NA; CDR3nt: TGCAGCGTTGAAGATCGGGGACACTCCGTTTCCAATGAGCAGTTCTTC; CDR3aa: CSVEDRGHSVSNEQFF
j_gene: TRBJ1-1; v_gene: TRBV7-9; abundance: many; d_gene: NA; CDR3nt: TGTGCCAGCAGCTTGATTACAGGTGAAGCTTTCTTT; CDR3aa: CASSLITGEAFF
j_gene: TRBJ1-3; v_gene: TRBV6-1; abundance: many; d_gene: NA; CDR3nt: TGTGCCAGCAGCCTCGAGCTCTCTGGAAACACCATATATTTT; CDR3aa: CASSLELSGNTIYF
j_gene: TRBJ2-7; v_gene: TRBV2; abundance: many; d_gene: NA; CDR3nt: TGTGCCAGCAGCGACGTGGGGGGCGAGTACCGCGAGCAGTACTTC; CDR3aa: CASSDVGGEYREQYF
j_gene: TRBJ1-1; v_gene: TRBV12-3/TRBV12-4; abundance: NA; d_gene: NA; CDR3nt: TGTGCCAGCAGTGCCACCGGGGGGAACACTGAAGCTTTCTTT; CDR3aa: CASSATGGNTEAFF
j_gene: TRBJ2-1; v_gene: TRBV7-2; abundance: many; d_gene: TRBD2; CDR3nt: TGTGCCAGCAGCTTAGAGGGGCTAGCGGGAGGGATTTACAATGAGCAGTTCTTC; CDR3aa: CASSLEGLAGGIYNEQFF